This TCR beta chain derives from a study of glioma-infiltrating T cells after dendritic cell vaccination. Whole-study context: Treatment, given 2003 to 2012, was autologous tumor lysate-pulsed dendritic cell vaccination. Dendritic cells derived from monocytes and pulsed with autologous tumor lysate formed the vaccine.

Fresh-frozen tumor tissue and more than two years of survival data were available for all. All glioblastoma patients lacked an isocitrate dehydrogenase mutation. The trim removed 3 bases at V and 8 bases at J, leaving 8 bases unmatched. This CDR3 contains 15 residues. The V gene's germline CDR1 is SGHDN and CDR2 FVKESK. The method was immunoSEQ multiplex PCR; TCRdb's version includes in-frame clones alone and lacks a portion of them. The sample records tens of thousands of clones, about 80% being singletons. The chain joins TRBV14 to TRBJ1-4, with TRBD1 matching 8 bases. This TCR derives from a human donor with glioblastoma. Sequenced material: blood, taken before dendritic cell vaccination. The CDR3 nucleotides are TGTGCCAGCAGCCAGAACAGGGGGATCGGGGAAAAACTGTTTTTT. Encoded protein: CASSQNRGIGEKLFF.